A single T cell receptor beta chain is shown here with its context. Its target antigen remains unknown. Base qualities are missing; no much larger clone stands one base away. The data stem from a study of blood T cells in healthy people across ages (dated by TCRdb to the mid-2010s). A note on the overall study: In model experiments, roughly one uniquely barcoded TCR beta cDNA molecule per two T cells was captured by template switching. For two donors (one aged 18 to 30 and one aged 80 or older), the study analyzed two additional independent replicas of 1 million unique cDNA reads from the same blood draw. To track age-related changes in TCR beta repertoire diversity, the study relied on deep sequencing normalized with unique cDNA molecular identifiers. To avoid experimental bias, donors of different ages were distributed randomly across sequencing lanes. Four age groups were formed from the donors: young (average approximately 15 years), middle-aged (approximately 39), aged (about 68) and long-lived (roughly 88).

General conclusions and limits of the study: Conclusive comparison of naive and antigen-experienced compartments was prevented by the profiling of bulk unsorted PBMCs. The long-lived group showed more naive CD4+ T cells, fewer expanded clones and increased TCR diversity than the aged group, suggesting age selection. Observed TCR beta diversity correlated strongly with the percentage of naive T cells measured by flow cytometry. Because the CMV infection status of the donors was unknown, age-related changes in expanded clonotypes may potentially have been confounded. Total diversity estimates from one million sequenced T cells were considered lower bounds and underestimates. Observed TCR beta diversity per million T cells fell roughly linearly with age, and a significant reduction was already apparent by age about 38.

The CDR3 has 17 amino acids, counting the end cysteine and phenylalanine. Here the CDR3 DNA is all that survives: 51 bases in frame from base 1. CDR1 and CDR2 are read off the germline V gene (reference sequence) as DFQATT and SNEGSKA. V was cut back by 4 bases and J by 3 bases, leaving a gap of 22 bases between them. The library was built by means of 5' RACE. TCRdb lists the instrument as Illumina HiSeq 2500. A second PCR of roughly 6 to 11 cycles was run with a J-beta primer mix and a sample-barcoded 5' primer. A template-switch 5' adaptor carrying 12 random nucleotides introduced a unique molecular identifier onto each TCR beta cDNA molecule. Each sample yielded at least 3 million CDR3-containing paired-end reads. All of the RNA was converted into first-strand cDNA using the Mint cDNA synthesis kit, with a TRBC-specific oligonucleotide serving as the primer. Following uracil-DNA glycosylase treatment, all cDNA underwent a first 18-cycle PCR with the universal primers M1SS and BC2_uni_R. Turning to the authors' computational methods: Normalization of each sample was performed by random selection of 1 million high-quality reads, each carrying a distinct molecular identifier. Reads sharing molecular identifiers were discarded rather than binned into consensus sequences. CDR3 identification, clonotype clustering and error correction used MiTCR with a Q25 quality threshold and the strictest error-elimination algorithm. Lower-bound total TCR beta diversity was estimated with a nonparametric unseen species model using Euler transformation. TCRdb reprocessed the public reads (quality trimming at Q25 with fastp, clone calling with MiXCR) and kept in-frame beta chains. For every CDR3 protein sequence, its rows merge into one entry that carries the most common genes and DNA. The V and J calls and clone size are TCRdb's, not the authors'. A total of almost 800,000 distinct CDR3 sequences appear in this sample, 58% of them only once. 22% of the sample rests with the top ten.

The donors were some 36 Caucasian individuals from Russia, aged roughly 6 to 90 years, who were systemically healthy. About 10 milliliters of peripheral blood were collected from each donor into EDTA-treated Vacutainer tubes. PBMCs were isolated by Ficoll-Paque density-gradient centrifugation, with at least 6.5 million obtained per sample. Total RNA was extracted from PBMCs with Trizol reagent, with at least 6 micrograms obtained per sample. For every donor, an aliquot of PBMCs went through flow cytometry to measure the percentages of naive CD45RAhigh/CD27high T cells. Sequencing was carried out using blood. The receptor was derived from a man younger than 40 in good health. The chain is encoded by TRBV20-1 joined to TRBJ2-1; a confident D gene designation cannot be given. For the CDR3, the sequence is CSAIPSVVINLYNEQFF. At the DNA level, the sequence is TGCAGTGCTATCCCGTCAGTGGTAATTAACCTCTACAATGAGCAGTTCTTC.